The rows below give T cell receptor beta chains drawn from one sample of a study of CD8+ T cells in alopecia areata. Sequenced by immunoSEQ multiplex PCR; TCRdb stores in-frame clones only, minus some. The data show 200,000 to 250,000 clones, with under 70% seen just once and 0.95% to 1.5% held by the top ten. The source material was CD4+ T cells sorted from blood, sampled around week 44, from a patient treated with tofacitinib. The receptors were gathered from a human donor with alopecia areata. Each CDR3 is given with its conserved first and last residue. Each record gives: D gene, V gene, clone size, J gene, CDR3 protein, CDR3 DNA. A D gene is named only where the DNA matches it firmly. Size values are once, few and many counts, or a class for expanded clones, and some rows have none.

d_call: TRBD1
v_call: TRBV5-1
clone_size: once
j_call: TRBJ1-1
cdr3_aa: CASSLEGQGGTEAFF
cdr3_nt: TGCGCCAGCAGCCTAGAAGGACAGGGTGGCACTGAAGCTTTCTTT

d_call: NA
v_call: TRBV2
clone_size: NA
j_call: TRBJ2-7
cdr3_aa: CASSDPVSREQYF
cdr3_nt: TGTGCCAGCAGTGACCCAGTATCGAGGGAGCAGTACTTC

d_call: NA
v_call: TRBV10-3
clone_size: NA
j_call: TRBJ1-5
cdr3_aa: CAISEGQGTNQPQHF
cdr3_nt: TGTGCCATCAGTGAAGGTCAGGGGACCAATCAGCCCCAGCATTTT

d_call: NA
v_call: TRBV27
clone_size: once
j_call: TRBJ1-2
cdr3_aa: CASSLSGSWGYTF
cdr3_nt: TGTGCCAGCAGTTTGAGCGGATCCTGGGGCTACACCTTC

d_call: NA
v_call: TRBV6-5
clone_size: NA
j_call: TRBJ1-2
cdr3_aa: CASLGTYGYTF
cdr3_nt: TGTGCCAGCCTCGGCACCTATGGCTACACCTTC

d_call: TRBD1
v_call: TRBV7-2
clone_size: NA
j_call: TRBJ1-4
cdr3_aa: CASSVGGRATNEKLFF
cdr3_nt: TGTGCCAGCAGCGTAGGGGGCAGGGCAACTAATGAAAAACTGTTTTTT

d_call: TRBD1
v_call: TRBV29-1
clone_size: NA
j_call: TRBJ1-2
cdr3_aa: CSVEWDRGYGYTF
cdr3_nt: TGCAGCGTTGAGTGGGACAGGGGCTATGGCTACACCTTC

d_call: NA
v_call: TRBV6-5
clone_size: NA
j_call: TRBJ2-7
cdr3_aa: CASSSPGPLYEQYF
cdr3_nt: TGTGCCAGCAGTAGTCCGGGACCTCTCTACGAGCAGTACTTC

d_call: TRBD2
v_call: TRBV9
clone_size: NA
j_call: TRBJ2-5
cdr3_aa: CASSPGLAGGLGETQYF
cdr3_nt: TGTGCCAGCAGCCCGGGACTAGCGGGGGGTCTGGGAGAGACCCAGTACTTC

d_call: TRBD1
v_call: TRBV29-1
clone_size: NA
j_call: TRBJ2-2
cdr3_aa: CSVEDRSGDGELFF
cdr3_nt: TGCAGCGTTGAGGACAGGAGTGGGGACGGGGAGCTGTTTTTT

d_call: TRBD1
v_call: TRBV29-1
clone_size: NA
j_call: TRBJ1-2
cdr3_aa: CSARGQNGYTF
cdr3_nt: TGCAGCGCTAGGGGACAGAATGGCTACACCTTC

d_call: TRBD1
v_call: TRBV18
clone_size: NA
j_call: TRBJ2-5
cdr3_aa: CASSPPKGQGGQETQYF
cdr3_nt: TGTGCCAGCTCACCCCCGAAAGGACAGGGCGGGCAAGAGACCCAGTACTTC

d_call: NA
v_call: TRBV9
clone_size: NA
j_call: TRBJ2-6
cdr3_aa: CASSVEGSGANVLTF
cdr3_nt: TGTGCCAGCAGCGTTGAGGGCTCTGGGGCCAACGTCCTGACTTTC

d_call: NA
v_call: TRBV25-1
clone_size: NA
j_call: TRBJ2-7
cdr3_aa: CASRGLSYEQYF
cdr3_nt: TGTGCCAGCAGGGGGCTTTCCTACGAGCAGTACTTC

d_call: NA
v_call: TRBV29-1
clone_size: NA
j_call: TRBJ2-1
cdr3_aa: CSVAPSTVGEQFF
cdr3_nt: TGCAGCGTTGCCCCTAGCACAGTGGGTGAGCAGTTCTTC

d_call: TRBD2
v_call: TRBV2
clone_size: once
j_call: TRBJ2-1
cdr3_aa: CASNLAGVEQFF
cdr3_nt: TGTGCCAGCAATCTAGCGGGGGTAGAGCAGTTCTTC

d_call: NA
v_call: TRBV20-1
clone_size: NA
j_call: TRBJ1-1
cdr3_aa: CSAGPTEAFF
cdr3_nt: TGCAGTGCTGGGCCGACTGAAGCTTTCTTT

d_call: NA
v_call: TRBV27
clone_size: NA
j_call: TRBJ1-2
cdr3_aa: CASSRKRGDGYTF
cdr3_nt: TGTGCCAGCAGCCGTAAGAGGGGGGACGGCTACACCTTC

d_call: NA
v_call: TRBV30
clone_size: NA
j_call: TRBJ1-2
cdr3_aa: CAWSVIGSPNYGYTF
cdr3_nt: TGTGCCTGGAGTGTAATCGGCAGCCCTAACTATGGCTACACCTTC

d_call: NA
v_call: TRBV10-3
clone_size: NA
j_call: TRBJ1-1
cdr3_aa: CAIRQGTGNTEAFF
cdr3_nt: TGTGCCATCCGGCAGGGCACCGGGAACACTGAAGCTTTCTTT

d_call: NA
v_call: TRBV6-5
clone_size: NA
j_call: TRBJ1-6
cdr3_aa: CASSYSGGPNSPLHF
cdr3_nt: TGTGCCAGCAGTTACTCGGGGGGGCCTAATTCACCCCTCCACTTT

d_call: NA
v_call: TRBV30
clone_size: NA
j_call: TRBJ1-6
cdr3_aa: CAWRQVKGSPLHF
cdr3_nt: TGTGCCTGGAGACAGGTGAAGGGTTCACCCCTCCACTTT

d_call: TRBD1
v_call: TRBV5-6
clone_size: NA
j_call: TRBJ2-7
cdr3_aa: CASSLPGQGAVGEQYF
cdr3_nt: TGTGCCAGCAGCCTACCGGGACAGGGGGCAGTCGGCGAGCAGTACTTC

d_call: TRBD1
v_call: TRBV7-2
clone_size: NA
j_call: TRBJ1-1
cdr3_aa: CASSRRGITEAFF
cdr3_nt: TGTGCCAGCAGCCGCAGGGGGATTACGGAAGCTTTCTTT

d_call: NA
v_call: TRBV4-3
clone_size: NA
j_call: TRBJ2-2
cdr3_aa: CASSPRSGELFF
cdr3_nt: TGCGCCAGCAGCCCCCGAAGCGGGGAGCTGTTTTTT

d_call: TRBD2
v_call: TRBV29-1
clone_size: few
j_call: TRBJ2-3
cdr3_aa: CSVGEGDTQYF
cdr3_nt: TGCAGCGTTGGGGAGGGCGATACGCAGTATTTT

d_call: TRBD1
v_call: TRBV7-2
clone_size: NA
j_call: TRBJ2-3
cdr3_aa: CASSPGQVKDTQYF
cdr3_nt: TGTGCCAGCAGCCCGGGACAGGTCAAGGATACGCAGTATTTT

d_call: TRBD2
v_call: TRBV9
clone_size: NA
j_call: TRBJ2-4
cdr3_aa: CASSPRGVAYTSAKNIQYF
cdr3_nt: TGTGCCAGCAGCCCGCGGGGGGTAGCATACACATCCGCCAAAAACATTCAGTACTTC

d_call: TRBD2
v_call: TRBV29-1
clone_size: NA
j_call: TRBJ2-5
cdr3_aa: CSVVASGGLETQYF
cdr3_nt: TGCAGCGTTGTAGCTAGCGGGGGGTTGGAGACCCAGTACTTC

d_call: NA
v_call: TRBV29-1
clone_size: NA
j_call: TRBJ2-5
cdr3_aa: CSVTGLGETQYF
cdr3_nt: TGCAGCGTTACAGGGTTGGGGGAGACCCAGTACTTC

d_call: NA
v_call: TRBV2
clone_size: NA
j_call: TRBJ2-2
cdr3_aa: CASSDPQGRTGELFF
cdr3_nt: TGTGCCAGCAGTGACCCACAGGGCCGCACCGGGGAGCTGTTTTTT

d_call: TRBD1
v_call: TRBV29-1
clone_size: NA
j_call: TRBJ1-1
cdr3_aa: CSVGDRATEAFF
cdr3_nt: TGCAGCGTTGGTGACAGGGCTACTGAAGCTTTCTTT

d_call: NA
v_call: TRBV25-1
clone_size: NA
j_call: TRBJ2-3
cdr3_aa: CASSDYTDTQYF
cdr3_nt: TGTGCCAGCAGTGATTATACAGATACGCAGTATTTT

d_call: NA
v_call: TRBV4-2
clone_size: NA
j_call: TRBJ1-2
cdr3_aa: CASSQDRDYGYTF
cdr3_nt: TGTGCCAGCAGCCAAGATCGCGACTATGGCTACACCTTC

d_call: TRBD2
v_call: TRBV19
clone_size: few
j_call: TRBJ2-5
cdr3_aa: CASSIGLAGGPQETQYF
cdr3_nt: TGTGCCAGTAGTATTGGTCTGGCGGGGGGTCCCCAAGAGACCCAGTACTTC

d_call: NA
v_call: TRBV2
clone_size: few
j_call: TRBJ2-1
cdr3_aa: CASNTQGFGEQFF
cdr3_nt: TGTGCCAGCAACACACAGGGATTCGGGGAGCAGTTCTTC

d_call: NA
v_call: TRBV19
clone_size: NA
j_call: TRBJ2-5
cdr3_aa: CASGAGARETQYF
cdr3_nt: TGTGCCAGTGGTGCAGGGGCCAGGGAGACCCAGTACTTC